The 21 T cell receptor beta chains below were found in one sample sequenced in a study of identical twins. TCRdb analysed the 5' RACE reads with MiXCR anew, one entry per CDR3 protein. The table lists roughly 750,000 distinct CDR3 sequences, 21% of them singletons. The data were also submitted as part of a second study, on T cells expressing NK-cell markers.

Sequenced sample: PBMCs. All receptors derive from a woman in her late teens or twenties in good health.

This clonotype has a count of ten or more. The V and J genes are TRBV3-1 and TRBJ2-5; TRBD2 matches 9 bases. The V gene's germline CDR1 is LGHDT and CDR2 YNNKEL (reference sequence). This CDR3 has 16 residues. The V gene end was trimmed by 1 base and the J gene end by 2 bases; junction bases not matched to a gene: 5. The CDR3: CASSQGLAGLQETQYF. The DNA of the CDR3 is TGTGCCAGCAGCCAAGGGCTAGCGGGGCTACAAGAGACCCAGTACTTC.

The table lists this clonotype with a few counts. J is TRBJ1-4 and V is TRBV10-3, with unresolved D. Trimming removed 4 bases from V and 8 bases from J, with 8 bases in between. CDR1 ENHRY and CDR2 SYGVKD come from the germline V gene. This CDR3 region has 12 residues. The CDR3 DNA follows: TGTGCCATCAGTGGAGAGAGAGAAAAACTGTTTTTT. Its protein product is CAISGEREKLFF.

The V and J genes are TRBV12-5 and TRBJ2-7; D gene unclear. Per the germline V gene, CDR1 is LGHNT and CDR2 is FRNRAP. There are 12 residues in the CDR3. V was cut by 4 bases and J by 3 bases, with 7 bases left in between. The CDR3 DNA is TGTGCTAGTGGTTCAGAGTACTACGAGCAGTACTTC. It codes for CASGSEYYEQYF.

This clonotype was seen only a few times. The V gene is TRBV20-1, the J gene TRBJ2-1, with D maybe TRBD2 (5 bases). V was clipped by 5 bases and J by 0 bases, with 14 bases between them. CDR1 and CDR2 (germline): DFQATT, SNEGSKA (reference sequence). The CDR3 runs to 15 residues. The CDR3 sequence: CSAPKERRSYNEQFF. CDR3 in DNA: TGCAGTGCTCCTAAGGAGCGGCGCTCCTACAATGAGCAGTTCTTC.

The chain joins TRBV2 to TRBJ1-5; D not resolved. The ends were cut back, 6 bases at V and 6 bases at J, with 12 bases in the middle. CDR3 size: 13 residues. The germline CDR1 and CDR2 sequences are SNHLY and FYNNEI. The CDR3 nucleotides read TGTGCCAGCAGGAATGAGGCCGGTCAGCCCCAGCATTTT. Amino acid sequence: CASRNEAGQPQHF. Based on the CDR3 plus reference TRBV2 and TRBJ1-5, the full variable domain is EPEVTQTPSHQVTQMGQEVILRCVPISNHLYFYWYRQILGQKVEFLVSFYNNEISEKSEIFDDQFSVERPDGSNFTLKIRSTKLEDSAMYFCASRNEAGQPQHFGDGTRLSIL.

This clonotype came up many times. The rearrangement uses TRBV16 and TRBJ1-1, with D unresolved. CDR1 is KGHSY and CDR2 is FQNENV in the germline V gene. The length of the CDR3 is 16 residues. Trimming cost V 5 bases and J 0 bases, with 16 bases left between them. The CDR3 spells CASSTDFDKLNTEAFF. For the CDR3, the DNA is TGTGCCAGCAGCACGGATTTCGACAAACTGAACACTGAAGCTTTCTTT.

The chain couples TRBV19 to TRBJ1-2; D is unresolved. Germline V gives CDR1 LNHDA, CDR2 SQIVND (reference sequence). Trimming cost V 7 bases and J 8 bases, with 14 bases left between them. The CDR3 totals 12 residues. The CDR3 nucleotides are TGTGCCAGTATAACAGCCGGAGGGGGCTACACCTTC. It specifies CASITAGGGYTF.

The chain carries TRBV30 and TRBJ2-1; the D is unclear. This CDR3 is built from 13 residues. Germline V gene lookup returns CDR1 GTSNPN and CDR2 SVGIG (reference sequence). V was cut by 3 bases and J by 8 bases, with 14 bases left in between. The CDR3 region has the DNA TGTGCCTGGAGCCAAGACCGAAAGGATGAGCAGTTCTTC. It codes for CAWSQDRKDEQFF.

The sample holds a few counts of this clonotype. The chain links TRBV20-1 to TRBJ2-3; 13 nucleotides line up with TRBD2. The CDR3 runs to 15 residues. Per the germline V gene, CDR1 is DFQATT and CDR2 is SNEGSKA (reference sequence). Trimming cost V 6 bases and J 2 bases; bases outside gene matches: 5. The chain's CDR3 is CSARLAGGLTDTQYF. As DNA, the CDR3 is TGCAGTGCCCGACTAGCGGGGGGTCTCACAGATACGCAGTATTTT.

The rearrangement joins TRBV12-3 or TRBV12-4 to TRBJ2-7, with 7 nucleotides matching TRBD2. The junction had 8 bases not matched to a gene; V was cut back by 3 bases and J by 3 bases. The CDR3 consists of 15 residues. The CDR3 DNA is TGTGCCAGCAGTTTGTTCCAGCGGGGTCTCTACGAGCAGTACTTC. It translates to CASSLFQRGLYEQYF.

The chain is built from TRBV5-4 and TRBJ1-1; 7 bases fit TRBD1. V shed 4 bases and J 3 bases; nucleotides not matched to a gene: 9. Germline loops: CDR1 SGHNT, CDR2 YYREEE (reference sequence). This CDR3 contains 15 residues. The chain's CDR3 is CASSAAGGADTEAFF. The CDR3 DNA reads TGTGCCAGCAGCGCGGCAGGGGGTGCTGACACTGAAGCTTTCTTT.

This clonotype came up once. The J gene is TRBJ2-3, the V gene TRBV7-2; 8 nucleotides match TRBD2. Unmatched junction bases numbered 11, after V lost 5 bases and J lost 4 bases. The CDR3 has 16 amino acids. CDR1 and CDR2 (germline): SGHTA, FQGNSA. The CDR3 loop reads CASSASAGVTADTQYF. CDR3 nucleotides: TGTGCCAGCAGCGCCTCAGCGGGAGTAACCGCAGATACGCAGTATTTT.

This clonotype was seen more than once but under ten times. The rearrangement joins TRBV3-1 to TRBJ2-4; unclear D gene. Germline loops: CDR1 LGHDT, CDR2 YNNKEL (reference sequence). The CDR3 is made up of 13 amino acids. V was cut by 3 bases and J by 6 bases, with 9 bases left in between. DNA for the CDR3: TGTGCCAGCAGCCAGTGGACGGTAAACATTCAGTACTTC. It yields the protein CASSQWTVNIQYF.

This sequence joins TRBV7-9 and TRBJ2-2; unclear D gene. This CDR3 has 15 residues. Germline V gene sequence: CDR1 SEHNR, CDR2 FQNEAQ (reference sequence). Trimming cost V 5 bases and J 0 bases, with 10 bases left between them. In DNA form, the CDR3 reads TGTGCCAGCAGCCGGGTCACCGCGAACACCGGGGAGCTGTTTTTT. This codes for CASSRVTANTGELFF.

This clonotype was seen more than once but under ten times. The chain is built from TRBV25-1 and TRBJ2-7; the D call may be TRBD1 or TRBD2 (6 bases each). Trimming left V 6 bases short and J 6 bases short, with 24 bases between. Germline assignment: CDR1 MGHDK and CDR2 SYGVNS. The CDR3 runs to 16 residues. The CDR3 DNA follows: TGTGCCAGCAGCCCAGTGAACGCTCAGGGGAGGTTCGAGCAGTACTTC. Translated: CASSPVNAQGRFEQYF.

This clonotype was picked up a small number of times. The CDR3, as DNA: TGCAGCGTTGGCCTTGACAGGGGAGAGACTGAAGCTTTCTTT. Protein: CSVGLDRGETEAFF. The chain uses TRBV29-1 and TRBJ1-1; 8 nucleotides match TRBD1. The CDR3 contains 14 residues. Germline V gene lookup returns CDR1 SQVTM and CDR2 ANQGSEA. J was trimmed by 5 bases and V by 4 bases; bases with no gene match: 9.

The gene calls are TRBV4-2 and TRBJ2-5; D is perhaps TRBD1 or TRBD2 (5 bases each). The CDR3 length is 14 residues. Germline values: CDR1 LGHNA, CDR2 YNFKEQ. V dropped 7 bases and J dropped 1 base, with 13 bases sitting between them. Here the CDR3 reads CASTRDPFQETQYF. The CDR3 DNA sequence: TGTGCCAGCACCCGGGACCCATTCCAAGAGACCCAGTACTTC.

The CDR3 DNA reads TGTGCCAGCAGCTCAACCGAAAGGGGGACCCAGTACTTC. Translated: CASSSTERGTQYF. V is TRBV3-1 and J is TRBJ2-5, with D tentatively TRBD1 (5 bases). Trimming removed 5 bases at V and 7 bases at J, with 14 bases between. Germline V gives CDR1 LGHDT, CDR2 YNNKEL (reference sequence). CDR3 size: 13 residues.

This clonotype came up a few times. This chain joins TRBV11-1 and TRBJ1-1; D possibly corresponds to TRBD1 (6 bases). Germline V gives CDR1 SGHAT, CDR2 FQDESV (reference sequence). The CDR3 sequence is 18 residues long. With 2 bases removed from V and 0 bases from J, the gap between germline ends came to 19 bases. CDR3 coding DNA: TGTGCCAGCAGCTTATTTGGCAGGGGACTTACTTTGAACACTGAAGCTTTCTTT. Translation gives CASSLFGRGLTLNTEAFF.

This clonotype occurred many times. This chain uses TRBV12-3 or TRBV12-4 with TRBJ2-5; possibly TRBD2 for D (5 bases). CDR3 size: 14 residues. V dropped 1 base and J dropped 2 bases, with 8 bases sitting between them. CDR3 nucleotide sequence: TGTGCCAGCAGTTTAGACGGGGTTCAAGAGACCCAGTACTTC. Translating gives CASSLDGVQETQYF.

This clonotype has a handful of counts. The chain uses TRBV20-1 and TRBJ1-2; perhaps TRBD1 as D (5 bases). With 0 bases removed from V and 2 bases from J, the gap between germline ends came to 16 bases. The CDR3 loop spans 16 amino acids. CDR1 and CDR2 from the germline V gene are DFQATT and SNEGSKA (reference sequence). Here the CDR3 DNA reads TGCAGTGCTAGAGATCCGAACGGGGGAGTAAACTATGGCTACACCTTC. It translates to CSARDPNGGVNYGYTF.